The entry that follows covers one TCR beta chain sequence. Its antigen is currently not known. Base qualities are not at hand, and no much larger clone is one base apart. The sample comes from a study of T cells after posttransplantation cyclophosphamide (dated by TCRdb to about 2016). Regarding the complete study: Using TRB sequencing, the study followed how the T cell repertoire reconstituted after myeloablative bone marrow transplantation in which posttransplantation cyclophosphamide served as GVHD prophylaxis. Public TRB sequences were queried against a database of over 3,500 sequences associated with responses to pathogens, tumor antigens, self-antigens and alloantigens. Samples from 30 to 40 PTCy-treated patients and 15 to 20 related bone marrow donors of those patients were subjected to antigen receptor sequencing. TRA and TRB clonality were tightly correlated in about 10 samples, so subsequent TCR analyses focused on TRB only. In 3 patients, up to 3 additional blood samples taken between 2 and 5.2 years after transplant also underwent TRB sequencing, as did pretransplant blood from 4 patients. TRB sequencing was performed on blood from all 35 or so PTCy patients with 1-year posttransplant specimens.

TRB sequencing was run on genomic DNA with either the immunoSEQ assay at survey resolution or the hsTCRB kit. The authors' analysis ran thus. Initial read processing used immunoSEQ software, and repertoire analyses used the LymphoSeq R package. For each TRB dataset, clonality was calculated as 1 minus normalized Shannon entropy, and the Gini coefficient was computed as well. To infer phenotypes in unsorted samples, TRB sequences from sorted subsets of the recipient or donor were mapped onto unsorted samples from the same recipient. TCRdb took over this immuneACCESS table, retaining in-frame rearrangements with V and J assigned. Such tables are incomplete; in checked studies, under half of the missing clones stem from an unresolved V gene, and the remainder is unexplained. The V and J calls and clone size were taken over from that table, and D and trimming were inferred from the DNA. In all, the sample holds about 30,000 clones, and roughly 90% of those were seen once. Jointly, the top ten make up 0.095% to 0.12% of the sample.

Results the study describes overall, beyond this receptor: Across 40 to 55 patients, TRB clonality was highly associated with recipient CMV seropositivity and CMV reactivation, and diversity in PTCy patients was similar to diversity in CNI/methotrexate controls. At 1-2 months, donor-recipient similarity was low but rose over the first year, and the later blood repertoires were often dominated by donor CD8+ memory clones. The TRB repertoires of T cells infiltrating skin or GI tract showed only limited overlap with the TRB repertoires of T cells in blood.

To count as naive, T cells had to be viable CD3+CD4+ or CD3+CD8+ cells with a CCR7+CD45RA+CD45RO-CD95-CD27+CD28+ profile. Peripheral blood samples were provided by related bone marrow donors on the day of marrow donation. Peripheral blood and bone marrow mononuclear cells were isolated by Ficoll-Hypaque density centrifugation and were cryopreserved. Sorting of CD4+ and CD8+ T cells, including naive and memory subsets, was performed by FACS on a FACSAria II. The origin of this receptor is a man under 40 in good health and a related stem cell transplant donor. Source material: naive CD4+ T cells sorted from blood.

Here is the DNA: TGCGCCAGCAGCTTGGTGGGGGGGACAGGGAACACTGAAGCTTTCTTT. Its translation reads: CASSLVGGTGNTEAFF. The chain couples TRBV5-1 to TRBJ1-1; TRBD1 agrees with 8 junctional bases. The CDR3 covers 16 residues, taking in both the cysteine and the phenylalanine. The retained sequence is limited to the CDR3, 48 bases, with the frame set at the first base. At the junction V is shortened by 0 bases and J by 1 base; bases outside the gene matches: 5. According to the germline V gene, CDR1 reads SGHRS and CDR2 reads YFSETQ.